A selection of T cell receptor beta chains follows, all from one sample in a study of CD8 T cells in Susac syndrome. TCRdb processed the immunoSEQ multiplex PCR reads anew with MiXCR; each CDR3 protein has one entry. The data show 180,000 or so distinct CDR3 sequences, with 90% to 95% seen just once and roughly 0.13% held by the top ten. The sequenced sample was CD4+ T cells from PBMCs. All receptors derive from a human donor in good health. The conserved cysteine and the conserved F or W are not part of the CDR3 here.

v_gene,CDR3aa
TRBV3-1,ASSQEHKNGYT
TRBV29-1,SVGQEETQY
TRBV5-1,ASSLDQANSPLH
TRBV12-3/TRBV12-4,ASSIGTGYEQY
TRBV29-1,SVAYRAGQPQH
TRBV4-2,ASSQDVGTIVT
TRBV29-1,SVEVLIGGAEAF
TRBV20-1,SAKDVLGKNIQY
TRBV24-1,ATSDPTEPGETQY
TRBV27,ASTRQGYEQY
TRBV9,ASSAGQGGTEAF
TRBV11-1,ASSAPSQETQY
TRBV5-6,ASSSWTGFQETQY